This T cell receptor beta chain was observed in a study of shared clonotypes between healthy human individuals. Clones were sequenced by immunoSEQ multiplex PCR, and TCRdb holds only the in-frame ones, with some missing. The table lists about 2 million clones, roughly 94% of them singletons. CD8 cells classed as naive were CD45RO-negative and positively selected for CCR7, excluding terminally differentiated effector memory CD45RA+ cells. The sequenced sample consisted of naive CD8+ T cells sorted from blood. This TCR was recovered from a man aged 18 to 29 in good health.

In DNA form, the CDR3 reads TGTGCCAGCAGCTTAGCGAAATTTAGCGGGGTCTCCTACGAGCAGTACTTC. Its translation: CASSLAKFSGVSYEQYF. This chain connects TRBV7-2 to TRBJ2-7; 8 bases are a match to TRBD2. Germline V gene sequence: CDR1 SGHTA, CDR2 FQGNSA. The CDR3 extends over 17 amino acids. The V gene end was trimmed by 0 bases and the J gene end by 0 bases; junction bases not matched to a gene: 7.